Shown below are 2 T cell receptor beta chains from a single sample sequenced in a study of T cell repertoires in cytomegalovirus infection. The antigens of these receptors remain unknown. TCRdb processed the reads anew with MiXCR; each CDR3 protein has one entry. The repertoire includes tens of thousands of distinct CDR3 sequences, around 20% of them detected once, and about 66% sits in the top ten. The sequencing used CD8+ T cells from cultured PBMCs, collected from culture after CMV antigen stimulation. The receptor source for this set is a human donor in good health (CMV status not recorded). Some clones in this sample may be carry-over from other donors' samples.

This clonotype was counted a few times. The CDR3 nucleotides read TGTGCCAGCAGTACAAGGGGAGCGGGGGGAAAAAGGGGATCGGAGCAGTTCTTC. It translates to CASSTRGAGGKRGSEQFF. The chain couples TRBV6-2 or TRBV6-3 to TRBJ2-1; 9 nucleotides align to TRBD2. J gave up 10 bases and V 5 bases, and 21 bases lay outside the gene matches. The CDR3 spans 18 residues. Per the germline V gene, CDR1 is MNHEY and CDR2 is SVGEGT.

This chain joins TRBV6-5 and TRBJ1-2; 7 positions agree with TRBD1. After removal of 6 bases from V and 7 bases from J, the junction contained 11 bases not matched to a gene. Germline CDR1 is MNHEY and CDR2 is SVGAGI. This CDR3 is built from 14 residues. DNA for the CDR3: TGTGCCAGCAGCCCCGGGAGGGGGCAAGGTGGCTACACCTTC. Protein: CASSPGRGQGGYTF.